Shown below are 7 T cell receptor beta chains from a single sample sequenced in a study of T cell repertoires in cytomegalovirus infection (dated by TCRdb to between 2018 and 2021). Their target antigens are unknown. The sample's treatment or condition label is to be understood as: in vitro stimulation with specific CMV peptide epitopes to enrich CMV-specific T cells. The run used an Illumina HiSeq 1500. TCRdb applied fastp at Q25 and MiXCR to the public reads, then kept only in-frame beta chains. Rows are combined by CDR3 protein, so each entry shows the most common genes and DNA. Counted in this sample were around 81,000 distinct CDR3 sequences; roughly 40% of them appeared once. The ten largest clonotypes hold approximately 93% of the sample. The sequenced sample was CD8+ T cells from cultured PBMCs, obtained from culture after CMV antigen stimulation. These TCRs come from a human donor in good health (CMV status not recorded). Some clones in this sample may be carry-over from other donors' samples.

A few counts support this clonotype. This chain links TRBV7-6 with TRBJ1-2; perhaps TRBD1 as D (5 bases). The V end lost 6 bases, the J end lost 4 bases, and 9 bases lay between the germline ends. The germline V gene encodes CDR1 SGHVS and CDR2 FNYEAQ. This CDR3 has 12 amino acids. CDR3 DNA sequence: TGTGCCAGCAGTACGGGGCGCTATGGCTACACCTTC. This codes for CASSTGRYGYTF.

The chain recombines TRBV12-3 or TRBV12-4 with TRBJ2-7; D is perhaps TRBD1 (5 bases). The CDR3 covers 13 residues. Deletions cut 9 bases from V and 4 bases from J, with 16 bases between. CDR3 DNA: TGTGCCAGTATGGACAAGGCGAGATACGAGCAGTACTTC. This gives the protein CASMDKARYEQYF.

This chain links TRBV4-1 with TRBJ2-1; D gene unclear. Germline CDR1 and CDR2: MGHRA and YSYEKL. The CDR3 is 15 residues long. Trimming took 0 bases from V and 3 from J, leaving 9 bases between them. CDR3 coding DNA: TGCGCCAGCAGCCAAGATTTCCTCATCTACAATGAGCAGTTCTTC. This sequence encodes CASSQDFLIYNEQFF.

V and J are TRBV5-6 and TRBJ2-2; D is ambiguous. CDR3 length equals 12 residues. Germline lookup yields CDR1 SGHDT and CDR2 YYEEEE. V lost 4 bases, J lost 5 bases, and 6 bases lay in between. Here the CDR3 reads CASSPGTGELFF. CDR3 nucleotide sequence: TGTGCCAGCAGCCCAGGAACCGGGGAGCTGTTTTTT.

The chain uses TRBV7-8 and TRBJ2-3, with TRBD2 identical over 13 bases. Germline CDR1 SGHVS, CDR2 FQNEAQ. Trimming cost V 4 bases and J 1 base; bases outside gene matches: 2. The CDR3 spans 16 residues. CDR3 in amino acids: CASSSGLAGGTDTQYF. Here the CDR3 DNA reads TGTGCCAGCAGCTCTGGACTAGCGGGGGGCACAGATACGCAGTATTTT.

This clonotype was detected a few times. The J gene is TRBJ1-5, the V gene TRBV12-3 or TRBV12-4, with 7 bases matching TRBD1. Trimming cost V 3 bases and J 8 bases; bases outside gene matches: 13. The CDR3 consists of 16 residues. CDR3 in amino acids: CASSFNTDRAVEPQHF. The CDR3, as DNA: TGTGCCAGCAGTTTCAACACCGACAGGGCGGTGGAGCCCCAGCATTTT.

The V and J genes are TRBV10-3 and TRBJ2-1, with D maybe TRBD2 (5 bases). Per germline, CDR1 ENHRY and CDR2 SYGVKD. V was pared by 3 bases and J by 1 base, with 10 bases between. This CDR3 is built from 15 residues. This CDR3 reads CAISELGQSYNEQFF. The CDR3 region has the DNA TGTGCCATCAGTGAACTAGGCCAATCCTACAATGAGCAGTTCTTC.